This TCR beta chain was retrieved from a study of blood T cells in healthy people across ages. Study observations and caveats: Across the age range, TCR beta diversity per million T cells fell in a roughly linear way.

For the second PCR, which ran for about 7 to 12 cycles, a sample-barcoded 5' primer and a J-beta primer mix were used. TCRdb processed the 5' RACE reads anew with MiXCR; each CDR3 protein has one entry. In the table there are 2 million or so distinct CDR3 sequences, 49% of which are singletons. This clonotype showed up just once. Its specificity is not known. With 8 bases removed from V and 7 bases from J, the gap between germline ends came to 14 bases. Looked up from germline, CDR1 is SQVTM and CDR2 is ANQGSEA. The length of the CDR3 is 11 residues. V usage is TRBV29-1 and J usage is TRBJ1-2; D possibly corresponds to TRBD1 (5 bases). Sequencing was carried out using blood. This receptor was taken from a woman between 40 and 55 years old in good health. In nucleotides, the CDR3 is TGCAGCTCCGGGAGGGGCACTGGCTACACCTTC. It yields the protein CSSGRGTGYTF.